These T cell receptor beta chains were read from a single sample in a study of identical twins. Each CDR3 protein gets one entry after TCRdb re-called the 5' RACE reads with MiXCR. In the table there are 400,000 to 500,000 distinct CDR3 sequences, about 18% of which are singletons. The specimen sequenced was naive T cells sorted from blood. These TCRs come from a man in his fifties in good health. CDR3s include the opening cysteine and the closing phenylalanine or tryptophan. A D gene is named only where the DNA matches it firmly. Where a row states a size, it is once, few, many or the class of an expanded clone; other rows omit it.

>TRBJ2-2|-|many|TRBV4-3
CASSPHVGRDTGELFF
TGCGCCAGCAGCCCCCATGTGGGGAGAGACACCGGGGAGCTGTTTTTT
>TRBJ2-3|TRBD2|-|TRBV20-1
CSARASGRGGDTQYF
TGCAGTGCTAGGGCTAGCGGGAGGGGTGGAGATACGCAGTATTTT
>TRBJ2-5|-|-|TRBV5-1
CASNQKGWKETQYF
TGCGCCAGCAACCAGAAGGGGTGGAAAGAGACCCAGTACTTC
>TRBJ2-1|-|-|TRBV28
CASSTPAGTYNEQFF
TGTGCCAGCAGCACCCCAGCGGGTACCTACAATGAGCAGTTCTTC
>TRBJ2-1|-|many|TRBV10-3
CAISGQSSYNEQFF
TGTGCCATCAGTGGGCAGAGCTCCTACAATGAGCAGTTCTTC
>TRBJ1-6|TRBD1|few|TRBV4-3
CASSQDQGGANSPLHF
TGCGCCAGCAGCCAAGATCAAGGGGGCGCAAATTCACCCCTCCACTTT
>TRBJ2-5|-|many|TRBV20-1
CSAKKTVQETQYF
TGCAGTGCTAAGAAGACAGTCCAAGAGACCCAGTACTTC
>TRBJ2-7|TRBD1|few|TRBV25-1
CASSDGQGAYEQYF
TGTGCCAGCAGTGACGGACAGGGGGCCTACGAGCAGTACTTC
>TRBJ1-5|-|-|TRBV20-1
CSARGGKLNQPQHF
TGCAGTGCTAGAGGCGGCAAGCTGAATCAGCCCCAGCATTTT
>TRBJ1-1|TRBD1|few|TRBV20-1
CSASRQGPNTEAFF
TGCAGTGCTAGTAGACAGGGTCCGAACACTGAAGCTTTCTTT
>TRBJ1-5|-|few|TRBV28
CASSRRGQPQHF
TGTGCCAGTTCGAGGCGCGGTCAGCCCCAGCATTTT
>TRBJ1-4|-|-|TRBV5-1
CASSWTVATNEKLFF
TGCGCCAGCAGTTGGACGGTTGCAACTAATGAAAAACTGTTTTTT
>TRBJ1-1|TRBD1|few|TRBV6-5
CASSATGGYAFF
TGTGCCAGCAGTGCAACAGGGGGTTACGCTTTCTTT
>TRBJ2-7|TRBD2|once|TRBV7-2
CASSLGSRTSLQYF
TGTGCCAGCAGCTTAGGGTCCCGGACTAGCTTACAGTACTTC
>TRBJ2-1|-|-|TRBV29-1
CSVGGAGMGNEQFF
TGCAGCGTTGGTGGGGCAGGGATGGGGAATGAGCAGTTCTTC
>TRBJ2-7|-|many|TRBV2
CADSMWLSSYEQYF
TGTGCCGATTCCATGTGGCTAAGCTCCTACGAGCAGTACTTC
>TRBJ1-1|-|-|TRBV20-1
CSARGGRGTEAFF
TGCAGTGCTAGAGGGGGAAGAGGGACTGAAGCTTTCTTT
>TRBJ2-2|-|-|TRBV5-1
CASSPLQGTGELFF
TGCGCCAGCAGCCCCCTTCAGGGCACCGGGGAGCTGTTTTTT
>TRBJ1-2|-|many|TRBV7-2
CASSSALNYGYTF
TGTGCCAGCAGCTCCGCATTGAACTATGGCTACACCTTC
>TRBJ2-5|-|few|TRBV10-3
CAISTVYQETQYF
TGTGCCATCTCTACGGTATACCAAGAGACCCAGTACTTC
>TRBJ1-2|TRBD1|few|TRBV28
CASSFISGQGWGYGYTF
TGTGCCAGCAGTTTTATCTCGGGACAGGGATGGGGCTATGGCTACACCTTC
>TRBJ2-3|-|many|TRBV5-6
CASSLVADTQYF
TGTGCCAGCAGCTTGGTCGCAGATACGCAGTATTTT
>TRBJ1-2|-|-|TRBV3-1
CASRRSSSNYGYTF
TGTGCCAGCAGACGCTCAAGTTCTAACTATGGCTACACCTTC
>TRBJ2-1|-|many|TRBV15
CATSRSRGTPLYNEQFF
TGTGCCACCAGCAGATCCCGGGGGACACCGCTCTACAATGAGCAGTTCTTC
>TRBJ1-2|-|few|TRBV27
CASSSEGVDTF
TGTGCCAGCAGCTCGGAGGGGGTGGACACCTTC
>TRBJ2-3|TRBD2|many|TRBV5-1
CASSPGLAGSTDTQYF
TGTGCCAGCAGTCCCGGACTAGCGGGGAGCACAGATACGCAGTATTTT
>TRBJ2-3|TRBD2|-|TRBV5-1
CASRKGTSGVTDTQYF
TGCGCCAGCAGAAAAGGGACTAGCGGGGTCACAGATACGCAGTATTTT
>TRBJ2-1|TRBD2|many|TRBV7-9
CASSESGGSYNEQFF
TGTGCCAGCAGCGAAAGCGGGGGCTCCTACAATGAGCAGTTCTTC
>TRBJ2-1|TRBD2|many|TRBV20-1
CSATGTSHIYEQFF
TGCAGTGCTACCGGGACTAGCCATATCTATGAGCAGTTCTTC
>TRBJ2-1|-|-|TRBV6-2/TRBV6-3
CASNIRDQGYLGNEQFF
TGTGCCAGCAATATTAGGGATCAGGGGTACCTAGGGAATGAGCAGTTCTTC
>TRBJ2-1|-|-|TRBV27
CASILPPRIPPQGDEQFF
TGTGCCAGCATCCTGCCCCCCAGGATTCCCCCACAAGGGGATGAGCAGTTCTTC
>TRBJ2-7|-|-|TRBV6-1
CASSQTFTAEQYF
TGTGCCAGCAGTCAGACGTTTACAGCCGAGCAGTACTTC
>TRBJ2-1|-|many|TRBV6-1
CASSIPRDNHYNEQFF
TGTGCCAGCAGCATCCCCCGGGACAATCATTACAATGAGCAGTTCTTC
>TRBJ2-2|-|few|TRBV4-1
CASSQEFYTGELFF
TGCGCCAGCAGCCAAGAGTTTTACACCGGGGAGCTGTTTTTT
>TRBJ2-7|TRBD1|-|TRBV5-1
CASRPRDRVYEQYF
TGCGCCAGCAGGCCTCGGGACAGGGTTTACGAGCAGTACTTC
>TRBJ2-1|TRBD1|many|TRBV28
CASSLLQGKYNEQFF
TGTGCCAGCAGTTTACTACAGGGGAAGTACAATGAGCAGTTCTTC
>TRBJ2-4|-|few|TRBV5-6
CASSRGGHPQNIQYF
TGTGCCAGCAGCCGTGGTGGACACCCGCAAAACATTCAGTACTTC